These 24 T cell receptor beta chains share one sample of origin, sequenced in a study of T cell responses to AZD1222 COVID-19 vaccine listed by TCRdb under 2021. Read against the paper, the sample's time point label means: about 28 days (+/-7) after the second vaccine dose. Preparation of the library involved the immunoSEQ multiplex PCR assay. Imported from immuneACCESS, the table was reduced by TCRdb to in-frame sequences with V and J called. These copies leave out some clones; in studies compared against another copy, an unresolved V gene accounts for under half, and the cause of the remainder is not known. This sample holds tens of thousands of clones; 83% were observed only once. The ten most abundant clones make up 5.5% to 7% of the sample. The material sequenced was peripheral blood, taken 28 days after the second AZD1222 dose. Every receptor here comes from an adult who received the AZD1222 COVID-19 vaccine.

This clone came up a few times. The genes are TRBV3-1 (or the pseudogene TRBV3-2) and TRBJ2-1; D not resolved. The germline V gene encodes CDR1 LGHDT and CDR2 YNNKEL (reference sequence). The V end lost 4 bases, the J end lost 0 bases, and 13 bases lay between the germline ends. This CDR3 spans 16 amino acids. As DNA, the CDR3 is TGTGCCAGCAGCCTTAGACTGAAGCACTCCTACAATGAGCAGTTCTTC. It codes for CASSLRLKHSYNEQFF.

This clone turned up a few times. The V and J genes are TRBV5-6 and TRBJ2-3, with a tentative D call TRBD2 (7 bases). The CDR3 loop spans 15 amino acids. V lost 0 bases and J 2 bases, leaving 10 bases between the germline ends. Per the germline V gene, CDR1 is SGHDT and CDR2 is YYEEEE. DNA of the CDR3: TGTGCCAGCAGCTTGGAGGGGGGGCCCACAGATACGCAGTATTTT. This codes for CASSLEGGPTDTQYF.

A single count supports this clone. The chain has TRBV5-1 and TRBJ2-3; TRBD2 matches at 7 bases. This CDR3 is built from 20 residues. V was clipped by 4 bases and J by 4 bases; unmatched bases: 24. Germline values: CDR1 SGHRS, CDR2 YFSETQ. The CDR3 protein is CASSPTAPLRTSIPSDTQYF. The CDR3 nucleotides are TGCGCCAGCAGCCCCACCGCCCCCCTCCGGACTAGTATCCCTTCAGATACGCAGTATTTT.

This rearrangement joins TRBV7-9 to TRBJ2-7; 9 bases match TRBD1. Trimming took 4 bases from V and 6 from J; bases not matched to a gene: 7. Germline assignment: CDR1 SEHNR and CDR2 FQNEAQ (reference sequence). CDR3 length equals 14 residues. CDR3 amino acids: CASSWPRQGGEQYF. CDR3 nucleotides: TGTGCCAGCAGCTGGCCCCGACAGGGGGGCGAGCAGTACTTC.

This chain links TRBV7-8 with TRBJ2-5; D gene unclear. Germline V lookup: CDR1 SGHVS, CDR2 FQNEAQ. This CDR3 region has 14 residues. V lost 6 bases to trimming and J lost 5 bases, with 16 bases between them. In DNA form, the CDR3 reads TGTGCCAGCAGTCGCAGGACGTCCCGGGAGACCCAGTACTTC. It is translated as CASSRRTSRETQYF.

Only a few counts were recorded for this clone. V usage is TRBV5-5 and J usage is TRBJ2-7; 7 nucleotides line up with TRBD1. The length of the CDR3 is 14 residues. CDR1 is SGHKS, CDR2 YYEKEE, per germline (reference sequence). Trimming removed 4 bases from V and 5 bases from J; junction bases left unmatched: 9. Here the CDR3 DNA reads TGTGCCAGCAGCCTAATGACAGGGCTTGACGAGCAGTACTTC. Its translation: CASSLMTGLDEQYF.

This chain uses TRBV23-1 with TRBJ1-1; perhaps TRBD1 as D (6 bases). TRBV23-1 is identified as an open reading frame with a role that is uncertain. The CDR3 contains 19 residues. V lost 4 bases to trimming and J lost 1 base, with 25 bases between them. CDR3 DNA: TGCGCCAGCAGTCCACAAGACTTACTGCGTGACAGGCCGAACACTGAAGCTTTCTTT. Encoded protein: CASSPQDLLRDRPNTEAFF.

V gene TRBV5-6 combines with J gene TRBJ1-1; D is unresolved. CDR3 length: 11 residues. From germline, CDR1 is SGHDT and CDR2 YYEEEE. V was clipped by 4 bases and J by 4 bases, with 5 bases between them. In nucleotides, the CDR3 is TGTGCCAGCAGCAGGACCACTGAAGCTTTCTTT. This gives the protein CASSRTTEAFF.

The genes are TRBV6-6 and TRBJ2-5; 10 nucleotides align to TRBD2. Germline CDR1 MNHNY, CDR2 SVGAGI (reference sequence). The ends lost 6 bases at V and 1 base at J; junction bases unmatched: 5. The CDR3 is 15 amino acids. The CDR3, as DNA: TGTGCCAGCAGGGAATCTAGCGGGGGCCAAGAGACCCAGTACTTC. It translates to CASRESSGGQETQYF.

Written as DNA, the CDR3 is TGTGCCAGCAGCTTTACGCGAGGGAATTCACCCCTCCACTTT. Translated: CASSFTRGNSPLHF. This chain joins TRBV7-9 and TRBJ1-6; D not resolved. V was shortened by 3 bases and J by 7 bases, with 10 bases between the two germline ends. Germline V lookup: CDR1 SEHNR, CDR2 FQNEAQ (reference sequence). This CDR3 spans 14 amino acids.

This clone has a handful of counts. The genes are TRBV28 and TRBJ2-7; TRBD1 agrees at 7 bases. V was clipped by 7 bases and J by 2 bases; unmatched bases: 11. The germline gives CDR1 MDHEN, CDR2 SYDVKM. This CDR3 has 15 residues. The CDR3, as DNA: TGTGCCAGCAAAATCCGGGACAGCGTTCCCTACGAGCAGTACTTC. Translated, it gives CASKIRDSVPYEQYF.

The genes are TRBV11-2 and TRBJ1-1; D is unresolved. Germline assignment: CDR1 SGHAT and CDR2 FQNNGV. With 5 bases removed from V and 2 bases from J, the gap between germline ends came to 3 bases. This CDR3 has 11 amino acids. CDR3 sequence reads: CASSLNTEAFF. CDR3 DNA sequence: TGTGCCAGCAGCCTTAACACTGAAGCTTTCTTT. The complete variable domain, with remaining parts taken from reference TRBV11-2 and TRBJ1-1, reads EAGVAQSPRYKIIEKRQSVAFWCNPISGHATLYWYQQILGQGPKLLIQFQNNGVVDDSQLPKDRFSAERLKGVDSTLKIQPAKLEDSAVYLCASSLNTEAFFGQGTRLTVV.

The V call is TRBV19, the J call TRBJ1-4, with a tentative D call TRBD1 (5 bases). This CDR3 is 13 amino acids long. Trimming pared 10 bases from V and 6 bases from J, leaving 15 bases between. Germline V gene lookup returns CDR1 LNHDA and CDR2 SQIVND (reference sequence). CDR3 DNA sequence: TGTGCCATTGCACAGGCAGGCGATGAAAAACTGTTTTTT. This translates into CAIAQAGDEKLFF.

The CDR3 DNA follows: TGTGCCAGTAGTCAAGGGTTTGAGCAGTACTTC. Protein: CASSQGFEQYF. The rearrangement joins TRBV19 to TRBJ2-7; no reliable D call. V was pared by 5 bases and J by 7 bases, with 9 bases between. This CDR3 region has 11 residues. Germline V lookup: CDR1 LNHDA, CDR2 SQIVND (reference sequence).

J is TRBJ1-5 and V is TRBV27; possible D gene TRBD1, 5 bases. This CDR3 is built from 16 residues. V lost 5 bases to trimming and J lost 1 base, with 15 bases between them. CDR1 and CDR2 from the germline V gene are MNHEY and SMNVEV (reference sequence). The CDR3 DNA reads TGTGCCAGCAGTCCACTCCCAGGGCTAAGCAATCAGCCCCAGCATTTT. Translation: CASSPLPGLSNQPQHF.

This rearrangement joins TRBV5-6 to TRBJ1-3; D call uncertain. The CDR3 length is 14 residues. CDR1 is SGHDT, CDR2 YYEEEE, per germline. Trimming left V 4 bases short and J 2 bases short, with 10 bases between. The CDR3 region is CASSDPRAGNTIYF. In nucleotides, the CDR3 is TGTGCCAGCAGCGACCCACGGGCTGGAAACACCATATATTTT.

The chain recombines TRBV7-7 with TRBJ1-5; no firm D call. There are 13 residues in the CDR3. Per germline, CDR1 SSHAT and CDR2 FNYEAQ (reference sequence). V was pared by 1 base and J by 7 bases, with 8 bases between. The CDR3 bases are TGTGCCAGCAGCTTAGAAGCGGGACAGCCCCAGCATTTT. Translation gives CASSLEAGQPQHF.

The gene calls are TRBV10-2 and TRBJ2-1, with TRBD2 matching 11 bases. The ends lost 6 bases at V and 3 bases at J; junction bases unmatched: 4. Per germline, CDR1 WSHSY and CDR2 SAAADI. CDR3 length: 15 residues. DNA of the CDR3: TGCGCCAGCAGACAACTAGCGGGGGACTACAATGAGCAGTTCTTC. Residues: CASRQLAGDYNEQFF.

The genes are TRBV4-1 and TRBJ2-7; tentatively, D is TRBD1 or TRBD2 (7 bases each). The CDR3 is made up of 15 amino acids. Trimming cost V 1 base and J 2 bases, with 12 bases left between them. Looked up from germline, CDR1 is MGHRA and CDR2 is YSYEKL. The CDR3 DNA sequence: TGCGCCAGCAGCCAAGTGGGAGGGGGCGCCTACGAGCAGTACTTC. It yields the protein CASSQVGGGAYEQYF.

J is TRBJ1-6 and V is TRBV4-3; D call uncertain. Germline CDR1 reads LGHNA; CDR2 reads YSLEER. CDR3 length: 15 amino acids. The germline V and J ends were trimmed by 0 bases and 7 bases, with 10 bases remaining between them. The CDR3: CASSQEFNSNSPLHF. CDR3 DNA sequence: TGCGCCAGCAGCCAAGAATTTAACAGCAATTCACCCCTCCACTTT.

J is TRBJ1-1 and V is TRBV6-4; maybe TRBD1 (5 bases). Per germline, CDR1 MRHNA and CDR2 SNTAGT. This CDR3 region has 13 residues. Trimming pared 6 bases from V and 1 base from J, leaving 9 bases between. CDR3 coding DNA: TGTGCCAGCAGGAAAGGACAGAACACTGAAGCTTTCTTT. It specifies CASRKGQNTEAFF.

In regard to this clone: Other DNA sequences of this sample code for an identical CDR3. J is TRBJ1-5 and V is TRBV2; 8 bases are shared with TRBD1. Germline CDR1 reads SNHLY; CDR2 reads FYNNEI. Trimming removed 2 bases from V and 6 bases from J; junction bases left unmatched: 3. This CDR3 contains 14 residues. The CDR3 DNA reads TGTGCCAGCAGTGAACAGGGGGCTGGTCAGCCCCAGCATTTT. Translating it yields CASSEQGAGQPQHF.

The rearrangement uses TRBV12-5 and TRBJ1-3; 9 bases fit TRBD1. Germline trimming cut 5 bases from V and 4 bases from J; bases unmatched to any gene: 12. Germline CDR1 is LGHNT and CDR2 is FRNRAP. This CDR3 is built from 17 residues. The CDR3 here is CASGTGQGRSLGNTIYF. In DNA form, the CDR3 reads TGTGCTAGTGGTACGGGACAGGGTCGTTCATTGGGAAACACCATATATTTT.

This rearrangement joins TRBV10-2 to TRBJ1-1; TRBD1 agrees at 10 bases. Losses at the gene ends were 5 bases for V and 3 bases for J; bases not matched to a gene: 9. The germline V gene encodes CDR1 WSHSY and CDR2 SAAADI. The length of the CDR3 is 16 residues. CDR3 residues: CASSSLSGTGDTEAFF. The CDR3, as DNA: TGCGCCAGCAGTTCCCTCTCCGGGACAGGGGACACTGAAGCTTTCTTT.